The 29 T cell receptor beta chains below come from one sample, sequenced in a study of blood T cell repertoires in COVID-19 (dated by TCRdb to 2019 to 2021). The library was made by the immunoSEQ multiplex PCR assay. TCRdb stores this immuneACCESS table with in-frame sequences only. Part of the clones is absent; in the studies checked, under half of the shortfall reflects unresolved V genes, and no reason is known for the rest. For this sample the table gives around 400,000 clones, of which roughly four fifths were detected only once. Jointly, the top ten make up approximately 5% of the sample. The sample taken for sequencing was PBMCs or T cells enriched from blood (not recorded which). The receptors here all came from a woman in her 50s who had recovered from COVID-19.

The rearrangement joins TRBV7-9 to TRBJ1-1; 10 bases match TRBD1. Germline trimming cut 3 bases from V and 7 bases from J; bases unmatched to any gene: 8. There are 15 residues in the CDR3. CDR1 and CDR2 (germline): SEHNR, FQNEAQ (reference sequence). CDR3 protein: CASSFGTGATDEAFF. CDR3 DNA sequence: TGTGCCAGCAGCTTCGGGACAGGGGCCACAGATGAAGCTTTCTTT.

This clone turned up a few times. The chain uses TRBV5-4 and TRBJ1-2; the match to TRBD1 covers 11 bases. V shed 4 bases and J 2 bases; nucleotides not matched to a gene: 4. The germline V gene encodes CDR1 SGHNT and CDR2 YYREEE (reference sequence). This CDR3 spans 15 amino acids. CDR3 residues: CASSPGQGENYGYTF. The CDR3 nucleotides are TGTGCCAGCAGCCCGGGACAGGGGGAGAACTATGGCTACACCTTC.

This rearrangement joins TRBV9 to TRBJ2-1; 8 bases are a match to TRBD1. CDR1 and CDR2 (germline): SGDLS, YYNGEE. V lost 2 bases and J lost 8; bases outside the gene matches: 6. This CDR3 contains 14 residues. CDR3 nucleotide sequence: TGTGCCAGCAGCGTTGGACAGGGTTGGCATGAGCAGTTCTTC. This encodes CASSVGQGWHEQFF. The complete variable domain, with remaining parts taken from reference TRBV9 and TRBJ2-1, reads DSGVTQTPKHLITATGQRVTLRCSPRSGDLSVYWYQQSLDQGLQFLIQYYNGEERAKGNILERFSAQQFPDLHSELNLSSLELGDSALYFCASSVGQGWHEQFFGPGTRLTVL.

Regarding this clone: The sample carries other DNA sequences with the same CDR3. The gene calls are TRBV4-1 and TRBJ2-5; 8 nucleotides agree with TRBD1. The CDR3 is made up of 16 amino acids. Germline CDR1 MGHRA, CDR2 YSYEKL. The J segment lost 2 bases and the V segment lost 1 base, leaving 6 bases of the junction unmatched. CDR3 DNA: TGCGCCAGCAGCCAAGGAGACAGGGGACGACAAGAGACCCAGTACTTC. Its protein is CASSQGDRGRQETQYF.

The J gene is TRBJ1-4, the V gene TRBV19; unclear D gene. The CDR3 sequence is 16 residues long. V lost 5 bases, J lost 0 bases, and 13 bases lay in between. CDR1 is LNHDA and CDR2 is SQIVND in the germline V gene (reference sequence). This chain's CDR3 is CASSRVRLTTNEKLFF. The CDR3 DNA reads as TGTGCCAGTAGTCGGGTCCGCCTCACAACTAATGAAAAACTGTTTTTT.

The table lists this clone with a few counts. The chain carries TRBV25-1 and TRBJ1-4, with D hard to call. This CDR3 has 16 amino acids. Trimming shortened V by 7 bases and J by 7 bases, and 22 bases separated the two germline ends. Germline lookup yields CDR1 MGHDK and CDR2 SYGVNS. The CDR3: CASKSQSSWGGEKLFF. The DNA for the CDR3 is TGTGCCAGCAAGTCCCAGAGTAGTTGGGGAGGTGAAAAACTGTTTTTT.

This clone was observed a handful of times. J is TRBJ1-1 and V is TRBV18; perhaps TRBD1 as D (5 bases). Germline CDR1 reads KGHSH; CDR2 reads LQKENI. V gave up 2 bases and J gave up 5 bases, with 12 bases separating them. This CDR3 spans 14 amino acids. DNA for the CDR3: TGTGCCAGCTCACCAGAAAAAACAGGTACTGAAGCTTTCTTT. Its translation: CASSPEKTGTEAFF.

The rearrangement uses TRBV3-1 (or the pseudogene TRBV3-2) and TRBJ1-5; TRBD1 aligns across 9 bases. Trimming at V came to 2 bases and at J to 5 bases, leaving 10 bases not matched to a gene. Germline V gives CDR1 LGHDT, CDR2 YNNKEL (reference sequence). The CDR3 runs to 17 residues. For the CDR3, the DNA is TGTGCCAGCAGCCAAACTGCCGGGACAGGGTCTTATCAGCCCCAGCATTTT. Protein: CASSQTAGTGSYQPQHF.

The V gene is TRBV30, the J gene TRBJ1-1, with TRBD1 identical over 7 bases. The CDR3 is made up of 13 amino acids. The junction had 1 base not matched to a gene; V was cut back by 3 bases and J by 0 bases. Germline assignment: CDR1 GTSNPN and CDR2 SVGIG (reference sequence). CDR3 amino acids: CAWRTGVNTEAFF. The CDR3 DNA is TGTGCCTGGAGAACAGGGGTGAACACTGAAGCTTTCTTT.

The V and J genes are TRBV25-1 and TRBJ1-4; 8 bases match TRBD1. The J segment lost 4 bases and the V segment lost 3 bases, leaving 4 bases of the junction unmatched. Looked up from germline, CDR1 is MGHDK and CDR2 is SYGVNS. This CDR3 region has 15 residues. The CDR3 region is CASSEDRAINEKLFF. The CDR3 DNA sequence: TGTGCCAGCAGTGAGGACAGGGCGATTAATGAAAAACTGTTTTTT.

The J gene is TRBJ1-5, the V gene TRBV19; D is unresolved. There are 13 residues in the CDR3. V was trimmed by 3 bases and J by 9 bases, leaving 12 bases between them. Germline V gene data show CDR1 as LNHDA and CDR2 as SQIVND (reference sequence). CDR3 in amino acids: CASSIREWMPQHF. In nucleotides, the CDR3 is TGTGCCAGTAGTATCCGGGAATGGATGCCCCAGCATTTT.

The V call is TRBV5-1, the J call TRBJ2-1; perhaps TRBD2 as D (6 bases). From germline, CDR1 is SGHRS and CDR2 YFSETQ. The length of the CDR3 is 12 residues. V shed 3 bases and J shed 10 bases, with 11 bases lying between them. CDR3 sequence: CASSSTSQEQFF. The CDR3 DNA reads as TGCGCCAGCAGCTCAACTAGCCAGGAGCAGTTCTTC.

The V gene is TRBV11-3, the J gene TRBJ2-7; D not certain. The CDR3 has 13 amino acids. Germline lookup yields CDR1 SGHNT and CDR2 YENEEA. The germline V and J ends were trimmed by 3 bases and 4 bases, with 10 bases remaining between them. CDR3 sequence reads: CASSFPPGYEQYF. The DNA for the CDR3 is TGTGCCAGCAGCTTCCCCCCCGGTTACGAGCAGTACTTC.

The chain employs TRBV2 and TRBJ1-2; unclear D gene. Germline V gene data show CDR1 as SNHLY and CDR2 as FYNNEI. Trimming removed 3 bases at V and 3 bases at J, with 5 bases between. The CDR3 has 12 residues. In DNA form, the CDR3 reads TGTGCCAGCAGTGATTCTTACTATGGCTACACCTTC. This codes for CASSDSYYGYTF. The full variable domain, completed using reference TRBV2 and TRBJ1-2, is EPEVTQTPSHQVTQMGQEVILRCVPISNHLYFYWYRQILGQKVEFLVSFYNNEISEKSEIFDDQFSVERPDGSNFTLKIRSTKLEDSAMYFCASSDSYYGYTFGSGTRLTVV.

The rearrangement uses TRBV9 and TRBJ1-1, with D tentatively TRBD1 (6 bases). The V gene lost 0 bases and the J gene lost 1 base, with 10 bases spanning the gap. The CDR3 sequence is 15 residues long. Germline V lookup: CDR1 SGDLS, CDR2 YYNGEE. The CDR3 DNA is TGTGCCAGCAGCGTAGTAGAGGGACAGAACACTGAAGCTTTCTTT. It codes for CASSVVEGQNTEAFF.

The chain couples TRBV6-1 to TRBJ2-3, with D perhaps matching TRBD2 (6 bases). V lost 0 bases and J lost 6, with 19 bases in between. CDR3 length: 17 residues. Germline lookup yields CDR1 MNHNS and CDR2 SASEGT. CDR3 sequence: CASSEAWASAALDTQYF. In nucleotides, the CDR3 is TGTGCCAGCAGTGAAGCGTGGGCTAGCGCTGCGTTGGATACGCAGTATTTT.

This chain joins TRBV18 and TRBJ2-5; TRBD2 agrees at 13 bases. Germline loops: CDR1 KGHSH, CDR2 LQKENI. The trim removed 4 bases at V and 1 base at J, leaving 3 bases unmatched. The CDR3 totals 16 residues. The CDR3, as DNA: TGTGCCAGCTCACGGACTAGCGGGGGATTCCAAGAGACCCAGTACTTC. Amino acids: CASSRTSGGFQETQYF. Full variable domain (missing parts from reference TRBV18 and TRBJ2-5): NAGVMQNPRHLVRRRGQEARLRCSPMKGHSHVYWYRQLPEEGLKFMVYLQKENIIDESGMPKERFSAEFPKEGPSILRIQQVVRGDSAAYFCASSRTSGGFQETQYFGPGTRLLVL.

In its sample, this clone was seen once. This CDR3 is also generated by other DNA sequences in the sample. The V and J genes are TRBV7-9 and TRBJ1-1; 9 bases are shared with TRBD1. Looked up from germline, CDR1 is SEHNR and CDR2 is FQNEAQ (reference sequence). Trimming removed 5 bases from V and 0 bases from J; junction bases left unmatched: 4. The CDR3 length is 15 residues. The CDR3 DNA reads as TGTGCCAGCAGCCCCAGGACAGGGGTGAACACTGAAGCTTTCTTT. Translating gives CASSPRTGVNTEAFF.

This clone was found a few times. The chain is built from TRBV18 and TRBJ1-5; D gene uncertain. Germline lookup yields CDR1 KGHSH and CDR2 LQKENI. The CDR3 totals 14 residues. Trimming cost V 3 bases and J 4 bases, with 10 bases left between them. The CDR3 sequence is CASSPNTGNQPQHF. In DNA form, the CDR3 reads TGTGCCAGCTCACCGAATACGGGGAATCAGCCCCAGCATTTT.

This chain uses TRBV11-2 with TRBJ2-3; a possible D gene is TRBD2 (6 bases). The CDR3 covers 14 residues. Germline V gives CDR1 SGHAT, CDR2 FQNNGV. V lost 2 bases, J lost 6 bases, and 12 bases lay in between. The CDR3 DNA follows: TGTGCCAGCAGCTTAAACTCCGGGAGTGATACGCAGTATTTT. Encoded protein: CASSLNSGSDTQYF.

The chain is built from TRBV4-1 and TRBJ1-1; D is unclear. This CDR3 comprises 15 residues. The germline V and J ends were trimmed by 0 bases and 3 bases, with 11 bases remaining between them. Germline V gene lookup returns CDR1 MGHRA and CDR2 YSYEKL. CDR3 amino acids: CASSQDKRADTEAFF. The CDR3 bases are TGCGCCAGCAGCCAAGACAAGAGGGCGGACACTGAAGCTTTCTTT.

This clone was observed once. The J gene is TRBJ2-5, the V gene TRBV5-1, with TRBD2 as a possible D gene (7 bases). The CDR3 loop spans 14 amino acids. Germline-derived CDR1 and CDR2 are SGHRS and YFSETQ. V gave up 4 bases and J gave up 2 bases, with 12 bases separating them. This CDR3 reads CASSPQGGQETQYF. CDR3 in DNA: TGCGCCAGCAGCCCACAGGGAGGGCAAGAGACCCAGTACTTC.

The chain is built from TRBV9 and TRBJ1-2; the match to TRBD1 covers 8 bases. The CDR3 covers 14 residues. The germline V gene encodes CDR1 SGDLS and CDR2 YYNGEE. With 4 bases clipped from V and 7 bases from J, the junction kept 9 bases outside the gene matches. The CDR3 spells CASSPGQGKGGYTF. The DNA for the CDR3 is TGTGCCAGCAGCCCAGGACAGGGCAAGGGTGGCTACACCTTC.

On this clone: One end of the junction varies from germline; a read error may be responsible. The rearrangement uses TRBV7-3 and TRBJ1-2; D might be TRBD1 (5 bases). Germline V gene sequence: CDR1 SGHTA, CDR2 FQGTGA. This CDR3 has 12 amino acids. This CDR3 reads CASSLGTPRMSF. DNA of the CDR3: TGTGCCAGCAGCTTGGGGACTCCCCGAATGTCCTTC.

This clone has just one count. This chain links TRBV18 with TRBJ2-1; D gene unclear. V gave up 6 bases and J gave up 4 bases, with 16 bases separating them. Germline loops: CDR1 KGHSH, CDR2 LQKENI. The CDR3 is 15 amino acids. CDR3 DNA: TGTGCCAGCTCCTTAGGAATGAGCGAGTACAATGAGCAGTTCTTC. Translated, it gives CASSLGMSEYNEQFF. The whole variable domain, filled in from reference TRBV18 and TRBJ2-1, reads NAGVMQNPRHLVRRRGQEARLRCSPMKGHSHVYWYRQLPEEGLKFMVYLQKENIIDESGMPKERFSAEFPKEGPSILRIQQVVRGDSAAYFCASSLGMSEYNEQFFGPGTRLTVL.

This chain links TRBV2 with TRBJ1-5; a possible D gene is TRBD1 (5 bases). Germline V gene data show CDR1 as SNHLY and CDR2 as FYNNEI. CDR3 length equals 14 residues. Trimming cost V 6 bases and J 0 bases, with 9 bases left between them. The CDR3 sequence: CASRGGYSNQPQHF. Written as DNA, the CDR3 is TGTGCCAGCAGGGGGGGTTATAGCAATCAGCCCCAGCATTTT.

The DNA of the CDR3 is TGTGCCAGCAGTCAGAGCGGGGGGGCAGATACGCAGTATTTT. Protein sequence: CASSQSGGADTQYF. The rearrangement links TRBV7-9 to TRBJ2-3; TRBD2 matches 10 bases. The CDR3 has 14 residues. CDR1 and CDR2 from the germline V gene are SEHNR and FQNEAQ (reference sequence). The V and J ends lost 6 bases and 4 bases, in that order; junction bases with no gene match: 4.

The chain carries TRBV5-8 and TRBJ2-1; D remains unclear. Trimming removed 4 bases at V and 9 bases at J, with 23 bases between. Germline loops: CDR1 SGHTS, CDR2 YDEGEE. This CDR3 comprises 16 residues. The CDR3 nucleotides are TGTGCCAGCAGCAATCTAGTCTCTACCTCGGCTATTGAGCAGTTCTTC. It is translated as CASSNLVSTSAIEQFF.

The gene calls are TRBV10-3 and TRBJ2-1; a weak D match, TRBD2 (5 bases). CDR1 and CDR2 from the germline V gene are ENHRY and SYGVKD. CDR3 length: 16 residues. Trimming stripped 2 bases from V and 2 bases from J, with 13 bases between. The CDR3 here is CAISERRGRTYNEQFF. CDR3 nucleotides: TGTGCCATCAGTGAGAGACGGGGAAGGACCTACAATGAGCAGTTCTTC.